Following are 28 T cell receptor beta chains from one sample sequenced in a study of cytomegalovirus exposure and HLA in healthy donors. With 60 Vbeta and 13 Jbeta primers, the PCR was carried out. Profiling relied on immunoSEQ multiplex PCR, and the TCRdb table lists in-frame clones only, not all of them. The sample includes around 150,000 clones, about three quarters of them seen just once. Specimen: PBMCs. The source is a woman between 50 and 59 years old in good health and CMV-seropositive.

This clone was seen more than once but under ten times. The CDR3 is CASSQDTDRNTEAFF. The CDR3 DNA reads as TGCGCCAGCAGCCAAGATACGGACAGGAACACTGAAGCTTTCTTT. This chain uses TRBV4-1 with TRBJ1-1, with D possibly being TRBD1 (6 bases). CDR1 is MGHRA, CDR2 YSYEKL, per germline. This CDR3 is built from 15 residues. The V gene lost 0 bases and the J gene lost 1 base, with 9 bases spanning the gap.

V gene TRBV2 combines with J gene TRBJ2-3, with 14 bases matching TRBD2. Germline-derived CDR1 and CDR2 are SNHLY and FYNNEI. The length of the CDR3 is 19 residues. Unmatched junction bases numbered 15, after V lost 7 bases and J lost 3 bases. CDR3 residues: CASIPGLAGVDRTTDTQYF. CDR3 DNA: TGTGCCAGCATCCCGGGACTAGCGGGAGTCGACCGCACGACAGATACGCAGTATTTT.

A few counts support this clone. This sequence joins TRBV25-1 and TRBJ2-3; D remains ambiguous. This CDR3 is built from 13 residues. Trimming removed 3 bases at V and 4 bases at J, with 8 bases between. Germline CDR1 MGHDK, CDR2 SYGVNS. The CDR3 sequence is CASSDLRADTQYF. For the CDR3, the DNA is TGTGCCAGCAGTGACCTTCGAGCAGATACGCAGTATTTT. Looking up the rest from reference TRBV25-1 and TRBJ2-3 gives the full variable domain: EADIYQTPRYLVIGTGKKITLECSQTMGHDKMYWYQQDPGMELHLIHYSYGVNSTEKGDLSSESTVSRIRTEHFPLTLESARPSHTSQYLCASSDLRADTQYFGPGTRLTVL.

V is TRBV5-5 and J is TRBJ2-7; maybe TRBD1 (6 bases). Germline CDR1 is SGHKS and CDR2 is YYEKEE (reference sequence). The CDR3 runs 15 residues. V gave up 4 bases and J gave up 0 bases, with 14 bases separating them. CDR3 bases: TGTGCCAGCAGCCCGGCAGGGGCAAGCTCCTACGAGCAGTACTTC. It codes for CASSPAGASSYEQYF.

The V and J genes are TRBV6-1 and TRBJ2-1, with unresolved D. V was cut by 2 bases and J by 1 base, with 9 bases left in between. Germline loops: CDR1 MNHNS, CDR2 SASEGT. This CDR3 contains 15 residues. The CDR3 DNA sequence: TGTGCCAGCAGTGAAACTTACGGTTCCTACAATGAGCAGTTCTTC. It yields the protein CASSETYGSYNEQFF.

The chain combines TRBV5-6 with TRBJ2-7, with D possibly matching TRBD2 (5 bases). Germline loops: CDR1 SGHDT, CDR2 YYEEEE. The CDR3 spans 16 residues. V was shortened by 0 bases and J by 7 bases, with 20 bases between the two germline ends. CDR3 coding DNA: TGTGCCAGCAGCTTGGCCCGTGGACTGGGCTACGAAGAGCAGTACTTC. Protein: CASSLARGLGYEEQYF.

J is TRBJ2-3 and V is TRBV27; D might be TRBD2 (6 bases). The V gene's germline CDR1 is MNHEY and CDR2 SMNVEV (reference sequence). The CDR3 is 16 residues long. Trimming took off 5 bases at V and 0 bases at J, with 15 bases between the two ends. The CDR3 nucleotides are TGTGCCAGCAGTCAATCCGTGGAGGGGAGCACAGATACGCAGTATTTT. Protein sequence: CASSQSVEGSTDTQYF.

The gene calls are TRBV11-2 and TRBJ2-7; 9 bases line up with TRBD1. CDR1 and CDR2 from the germline V gene are SGHAT and FQNNGV. Germline trimming cut 1 base from V and 7 bases from J; bases unmatched to any gene: 5. The CDR3 has 14 residues. CDR3: CASSLGGQGHEQYF. The CDR3, as DNA: TGTGCCAGCAGCTTAGGGGGACAGGGCCATGAGCAGTACTTC.

With regard to this clone: Other DNA sequences of this sample code for an identical CDR3. The CDR3 protein is CASSEQGGNTEAFF. CDR3 nucleotide sequence: TGTGCCAGCAGTGAACAGGGTGGCAACACTGAAGCTTTCTTT. The V gene is TRBV6-1, the J gene TRBJ1-1; weak D call: TRBD1 (5 bases). This CDR3 region has 14 residues. Trimming took off 2 bases at V and 2 bases at J, with 9 bases between the two ends. The germline gives CDR1 MNHNS, CDR2 SASEGT.

This clone was observed a few times. This sequence joins TRBV4-1 and TRBJ2-2, with TRBD2 identical over 9 bases. Per germline, CDR1 MGHRA and CDR2 YSYEKL. Trimming cost V 0 bases and J 5 bases; bases outside gene matches: 7. This CDR3 contains 17 residues. Here the CDR3 DNA reads TGCGCCAGCAGCCAAGATCAAAGCGGGGGGAGAACCGGGGAGCTGTTTTTT. It codes for CASSQDQSGGRTGELFF.

J is TRBJ2-5 and V is TRBV2, with D possibly being TRBD2 (6 bases). This CDR3 contains 14 residues. From germline, CDR1 is SNHLY and CDR2 FYNNEI. Trimming left V 4 bases short and J 1 base short, with 10 bases between. This CDR3 is CASSGGTGQETQYF. In DNA form, the CDR3 reads TGTGCCAGCAGTGGAGGGACTGGCCAAGAGACCCAGTACTTC.

This chain connects TRBV2 to TRBJ1-1; D remains unclear. Trimming took 2 bases from V and 0 from J, leaving 7 bases between them. CDR3 length: 14 amino acids. Germline V lookup: CDR1 SNHLY, CDR2 FYNNEI. The CDR3 protein is CASSETRMNTEAFF. The CDR3 nucleotides are TGTGCCAGCAGTGAAACACGCATGAACACTGAAGCTTTCTTT. Full variable domain (outside the CDR3, taken from reference TRBV2 and TRBJ1-1): EPEVTQTPSHQVTQMGQEVILRCVPISNHLYFYWYRQILGQKVEFLVSFYNNEISEKSEIFDDQFSVERPDGSNFTLKIRSTKLEDSAMYFCASSETRMNTEAFFGQGTRLTVV.

The rearrangement links TRBV29-1 to TRBJ2-5; D is undetermined. The CDR3 loop spans 16 amino acids. Germline V gene sequence: CDR1 SQVTM, CDR2 ANQGSEA. Trimming left V 0 bases short and J 2 bases short, with 16 bases between. The CDR3 DNA reads TGCAGCGTTGAAGATGTAACAGAAACAACTCAAGAGACCCAGTACTTC. Amino acids: CSVEDVTETTQETQYF.

Details on this clone: One junction end does not reproduce the germline sequence, and a read error may be involved. The chain recombines TRBV2 with TRBJ2-1; 8 bases are shared with TRBD1. The CDR3 length is 12 residues. CDR1 is SNHLY, CDR2 FYNNEI, per germline. The chain's CDR3 is CASSFEGTQGVF. CDR3 bases: TGTGCCAGCAGCTTTGAGGGTACACAGGGGGTCTTC.

The chain carries TRBV6-1 and TRBJ1-2; TRBD1 matches 8 bases. Trimming cost V 5 bases and J 5 bases; bases outside gene matches: 7. The CDR3 runs 14 residues. The germline gives CDR1 MNHNS, CDR2 SASEGT. Written as DNA, the CDR3 is TGTGCCAGCAGTCTCAGGGGGCAAGGGTATGGCTACACCTTC. Protein: CASSLRGQGYGYTF.

The chain carries TRBV30 and TRBJ1-5, with TRBD1 as a possible D gene (6 bases). This CDR3 region has 15 residues. Germline CDR1 GTSNPN, CDR2 SVGIG (reference sequence). V lost 0 bases and J lost 4, with 13 bases in between. CDR3 DNA sequence: TGTGCCTGGAGTGTCACAGGGAATGAGAATCAGCCCCAGCATTTT. It yields the protein CAWSVTGNENQPQHF. Using reference TRBV30 and TRBJ1-5 for the parts outside the CDR3, the full variable domain is SQTIHQWPATLVQPVGSPLSLECTVEGTSNPNLYWYRQAAGRGLQLLFYSVGIGQISSEVPQNLSASRPQDRQFILSSKKLLLSDSGFYLCAWSVTGNENQPQHFGDGTRLSIL.

The V gene is TRBV4-2, the J gene TRBJ1-1; no definite D call. This CDR3 is 14 amino acids long. V was shortened by 0 bases and J by 1 base, with 6 bases between the two germline ends. Germline lookup yields CDR1 LGHNA and CDR2 YNFKEQ. CDR3 sequence: CASSQDEGNTEAFF. CDR3 DNA sequence: TGTGCCAGCAGCCAAGATGAGGGGAACACTGAAGCTTTCTTT.

The V gene is TRBV28, the J gene TRBJ1-3; D is unclear. This CDR3 is built from 15 residues. CDR1 is MDHEN and CDR2 is SYDVKM in the germline V gene. V shed 6 bases and J shed 0 bases, with 12 bases lying between them. DNA of the CDR3: TGTGCCAGCAGCCTCGGACTGAACTCTGGAAACACCATATATTTT. It encodes CASSLGLNSGNTIYF.

V usage is TRBV2 and J usage is TRBJ2-2; TRBD2 matches at 9 bases. Germline values: CDR1 SNHLY, CDR2 FYNNEI. The ends lost 9 bases at V and 1 base at J; junction bases unmatched: 3. This CDR3 spans 14 amino acids. CDR3 DNA sequence: TGTGCCAGTACAGCGGGGGGGAACACCGGGGAGCTGTTTTTT. Translated, it gives CASTAGGNTGELFF.

The CDR3 loop is CASSPNSQETQYF. The CDR3 DNA is TGTGCCAGCAGTCCCAACAGCCAAGAGACCCAGTACTTC. The gene calls are TRBV11-2 and TRBJ2-5; D gene ambiguous. Germline V gene lookup returns CDR1 SGHAT and CDR2 FQNNGV. The CDR3 has 13 amino acids. Trimming took off 6 bases at V and 1 base at J, with 9 bases between the two ends. Full variable domain (missing parts from reference TRBV11-2 and TRBJ2-5): EAGVAQSPRYKIIEKRQSVAFWCNPISGHATLYWYQQILGQGPKLLIQFQNNGVVDDSQLPKDRFSAERLKGVDSTLKIQPAKLEDSAVYLCASSPNSQETQYFGPGTRLLVL.

A single count supports this clone. This chain links TRBV7-9 with TRBJ2-7, with 9 bases aligning to TRBD1. This CDR3 spans 15 amino acids. Germline V lookup: CDR1 SEHNR, CDR2 FQNEAQ (reference sequence). Losses at the gene ends were 1 base for V and 4 bases for J; bases not matched to a gene: 5. CDR3 sequence (DNA): TGTGCCAGCAGCTTAGAGACAGGGGGTTTGTACGAGCAGTACTTC. Protein product: CASSLETGGLYEQYF. Full variable domain (missing parts from reference TRBV7-9 and TRBJ2-7): DTGVSQNPRHKITKRGQNVTFRCDPISEHNRLYWYRQTLGQGPEFLTYFQNEAQLEKSRLLSDRFSAERPKGSFSTLEIQRTEQGDSAMYLCASSLETGGLYEQYFGPGTRLTVT.

The rearrangement links TRBV4-1 to TRBJ1-4; tentative D call: TRBD1 (5 bases). The V end was cut by 7 bases, the J end by 6 bases, with 18 bases between. The CDR3 has 15 residues. Germline V gene lookup returns CDR1 MGHRA and CDR2 YSYEKL. The CDR3 DNA sequence: TGCGCCAGCACCCTAGGGGTTGGTAGCTATGAAAAACTGTTTTTT. Its translation: CASTLGVGSYEKLFF.

V usage is TRBV5-6 and J usage is TRBJ2-3; weak D call: TRBD2 (6 bases). The CDR3 contains 14 residues. V was clipped by 4 bases and J by 0 bases, with 9 bases between them. CDR1 SGHDT and CDR2 YYEEEE come from the germline V gene. This chain's CDR3 is CASSRDFSTDTQYF. The CDR3 bases are TGTGCCAGCAGCCGGGACTTTAGCACAGATACGCAGTATTTT. Full variable domain (missing parts from reference TRBV5-6 and TRBJ2-3): DAGVTQSPTHLIKTRGQQVTLRCSPKSGHDTVSWYQQALGQGPQFIFQYYEEEERQRGNFPDRFSGHQFPNYSSELNVNALLLGDSALYLCASSRDFSTDTQYFGPGTRLTVL.

The rearrangement joins TRBV4-1 to TRBJ2-7; the match to TRBD1 covers 8 bases. Looked up from germline, CDR1 is MGHRA and CDR2 is YSYEKL. This CDR3 has 12 amino acids. The J segment lost 5 bases and the V segment lost 6 bases, leaving 3 bases of the junction unmatched. CDR3 sequence (DNA): TGCGCCAGCAGGGCAGGGGGCGACGAGCAGTACTTC. Translation: CASRAGGDEQYF.

This clone has only one observation. This rearrangement joins TRBV2 to TRBJ1-4, with a possible D match to TRBD1 (5 bases). The CDR3 covers 14 residues. Germline-derived CDR1 and CDR2 are SNHLY and FYNNEI. Trimming took off 8 bases at V and 2 bases at J, with 12 bases between the two ends. CDR3 sequence: CASVAGGTNEKLFF. The CDR3 DNA is TGTGCCAGCGTGGCCGGGGGTACTAATGAAAAACTGTTTTTT.

The CDR3 here is CASSSRDRVYGYTF. For the CDR3, the DNA is TGTGCCAGCTCGTCCAGGGACAGGGTTTATGGCTACACCTTC. The rearrangement uses TRBV18 and TRBJ1-2; 9 bases line up with TRBD1. Germline V CDR1 and CDR2: KGHSH, LQKENI. The CDR3 is 14 amino acids. The trim removed 6 bases at V and 5 bases at J, leaving 7 bases unmatched.

The chain couples TRBV7-2 to TRBJ1-2; 11 bases agree with TRBD1. V was pared by 2 bases and J by 3 bases, with 5 bases of the junction left unmatched. This CDR3 has 16 amino acids. Germline CDR1 is SGHTA and CDR2 is FQGNSA. CDR3 DNA: TGTGCCAGCAGCTTACTTTGGGACAGGGGGGACTATGGCTACACCTTC. Translating it yields CASSLLWDRGDYGYTF.

This rearrangement joins TRBV2 to TRBJ1-5; tentative D call: TRBD1 (5 bases). The CDR3 is 15 residues long. The V gene's germline CDR1 is SNHLY and CDR2 FYNNEI. V lost 6 bases and J 2 bases, leaving 14 bases between the germline ends. In nucleotides, the CDR3 is TGTGCCAGCAGACGTTTGGGGGGAGGCAATCAGCCCCAGCATTTT. Translation: CASRRLGGGNQPQHF. The variable domain in full, completed from reference TRBV2 and TRBJ1-5, reads EPEVTQTPSHQVTQMGQEVILRCVPISNHLYFYWYRQILGQKVEFLVSFYNNEISEKSEIFDDQFSVERPDGSNFTLKIRSTKLEDSAMYFCASRRLGGGNQPQHFGDGTRLSIL.